A single sample is the source of the 5 T cell receptor beta chains below, sequenced in a study of memory CD8 T cells in hepatitis C reinfection. The time point denotes: pre-reinfection, 55 to 20 weeks before reinfection detection. The sorted cells went straight to TCR sequencing with no prior in vitro expansion. TCRdb keeps only in-frame clones here, not all; method: immunoSEQ multiplex PCR. The data contain approximately 50,000 clones, nearly 90% of them singletons. The sample consisted of naive CD8+ T cells sorted from blood. These receptors were taken from a man younger than 30 with hepatitis C virus infection.

The rearrangement uses TRBV4-1 and TRBJ2-5, with D maybe TRBD1 (5 bases). This CDR3 has 14 amino acids. Germline V lookup: CDR1 MGHRA, CDR2 YSYEKL. The V and J ends lost 1 base and 5 bases respectively, with 11 bases between them. This chain's CDR3 is CASSQGQSGETQYF. The CDR3 nucleotides read TGCGCCAGCAGCCAAGGACAGTCCGGGGAGACCCAGTACTTC.

This chain connects TRBV7-6 to TRBJ2-2; TRBD2 agrees at 12 bases. V trimming: 5 bases; J trimming: 3 bases; junction bases outside the gene matches: 7. The CDR3 runs to 17 residues. Germline V CDR1 and CDR2: SGHVS, FNYEAQ. The CDR3 loop is CASSLPTSGRDTGELFF. The CDR3 coding sequence is TGTGCCAGCAGCCTCCCGACTAGCGGGAGAGACACCGGGGAGCTGTTTTTT.

This chain links TRBV5-1 with TRBJ2-1; 9 nucleotides match TRBD2. The CDR3 sequence is 16 residues long. Germline V gives CDR1 SGHRS, CDR2 YFSETQ. V shed 4 bases, J shed 2 bases, and the junction held 7 bases outside the gene matches. CDR3 amino acids: CASSPAGGPPYNEQFF. CDR3 DNA: TGCGCCAGCAGCCCAGCGGGAGGCCCTCCCTACAATGAGCAGTTCTTC.

The rearrangement links TRBV27 to TRBJ1-2; 8 nucleotides line up with TRBD1. Germline V lookup: CDR1 MNHEY, CDR2 SMNVEV (reference sequence). This CDR3 spans 15 amino acids. The junction had 7 bases not matched to a gene; V was cut back by 5 bases and J by 2 bases. The CDR3 region has the DNA TGTGCCAGCAGTCCAGTGACAGGGGTGAACTATGGCTACACCTTC. Translation: CASSPVTGVNYGYTF.

The chain joins TRBV28 to TRBJ2-7; D possibly corresponds to TRBD1 (6 bases). The CDR3 is 13 residues long. Germline V gene sequence: CDR1 MDHEN, CDR2 SYDVKM. V was shortened by 5 bases and J by 12 bases, with 20 bases between the two germline ends. CDR3 protein: CASSLPGTPPVYF. The DNA for the CDR3 is TGTGCCAGCAGTCTCCCCGGGACACCACCCGTGTACTTC.